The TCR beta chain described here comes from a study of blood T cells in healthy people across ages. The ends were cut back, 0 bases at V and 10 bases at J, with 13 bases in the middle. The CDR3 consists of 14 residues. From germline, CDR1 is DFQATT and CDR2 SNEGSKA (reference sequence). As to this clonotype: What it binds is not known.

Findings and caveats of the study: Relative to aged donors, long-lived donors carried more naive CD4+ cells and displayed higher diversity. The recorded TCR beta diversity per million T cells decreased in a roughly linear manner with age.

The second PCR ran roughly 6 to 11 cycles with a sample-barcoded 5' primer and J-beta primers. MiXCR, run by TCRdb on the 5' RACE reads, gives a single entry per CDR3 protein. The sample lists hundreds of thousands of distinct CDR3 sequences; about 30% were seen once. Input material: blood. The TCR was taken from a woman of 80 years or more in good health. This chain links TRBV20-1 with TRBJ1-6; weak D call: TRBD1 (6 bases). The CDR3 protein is CSARDNTGSSPLHF. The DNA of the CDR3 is TGCAGTGCTAGAGATAACACAGGGTCATCACCCCTCCACTTT.